This T cell receptor (beta chain) derives from a study of OX40 agonist ivuxolimab in advanced cancers. Study as a whole: Patients were treated with ivuxolimab, an agonistic anti-OX40 (CD134) antibody. Findings of the study overall: CD4+ and CD8+ blood T cells expanded clonally by week 6 at 0.1 to 3.0 mg/kg.

About this clone: Antigen: not known.

V lost 6 bases, J lost 3 bases, and 6 bases stayed unmatched. Germline CDR1 MNHEY, CDR2 SVGAGI. CDR3 length: 15 amino acids. Some clones are missing from TCRdb's copy, which holds only in-frame ones; the method was immunoSEQ multiplex PCR. The top ten hold about 0.33% of the sample, which has about 150,000 clones, roughly 94% seen once. Blood specimens came from baseline, cycle 4 day 1, and cycle 7 day 1. The V gene is TRBV6-5, the J gene TRBJ1-4; 8 positions match TRBD1. This receptor was taken from an adult with an advanced solid tumor such as melanoma, head and neck, liver or kidney cancer. Sample: CD4+ or CD8+ T cells sorted from blood, taken in a trial of the OX40 agonist ivuxolimab. The CDR3: CASRGQGGPNEKLFF. The CDR3 region has the DNA TGTGCCAGCAGAGGACAGGGAGGACCTAATGAAAAACTGTTTTTT.